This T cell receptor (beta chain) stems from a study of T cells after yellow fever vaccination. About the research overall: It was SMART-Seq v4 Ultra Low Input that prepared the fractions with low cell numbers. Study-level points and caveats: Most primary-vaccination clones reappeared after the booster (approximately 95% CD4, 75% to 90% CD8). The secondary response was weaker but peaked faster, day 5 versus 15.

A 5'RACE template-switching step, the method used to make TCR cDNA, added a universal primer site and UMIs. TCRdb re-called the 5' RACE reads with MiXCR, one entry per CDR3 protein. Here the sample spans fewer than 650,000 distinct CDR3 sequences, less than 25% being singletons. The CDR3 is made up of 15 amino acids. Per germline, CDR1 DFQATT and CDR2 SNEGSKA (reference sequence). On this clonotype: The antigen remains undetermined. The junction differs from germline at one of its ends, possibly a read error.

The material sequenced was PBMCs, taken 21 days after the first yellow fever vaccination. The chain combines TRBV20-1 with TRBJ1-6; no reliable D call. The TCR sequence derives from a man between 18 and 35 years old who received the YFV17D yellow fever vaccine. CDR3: CSARERSSYNSPLHF. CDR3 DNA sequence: TGCAGTGCTAGAGAGAGGAGCTCCTATAACTCACCCCTCCACTTT.